Each of the 4 T cell receptor beta chains below was sequenced from the same sample in a study of cytomegalovirus exposure and HLA in healthy donors. Use of 60 Vbeta and 13 Jbeta primers characterized the PCR. Produced via immunoSEQ multiplex PCR; TCRdb's table is partial and in-frame only. The data contain more than 140,000 clones, over 60% of them singletons. The source material was PBMCs. Receptors were obtained from a female donor in good health and CMV-seronegative.

The gene calls are TRBV9 and TRBJ2-5, with 10 bases fitting TRBD2. Germline V lookup: CDR1 SGDLS, CDR2 YYNGEE. The CDR3 runs 16 residues. With 6 bases clipped from V and 5 bases from J, the junction kept 13 bases outside the gene matches. The CDR3 reads CASTPSGSGGSETQYF. CDR3 DNA: TGTGCCAGCACCCCAAGTGGTAGCGGGGGGTCGGAGACCCAGTACTTC.

The J gene is TRBJ1-2, the V gene TRBV7-9; D perhaps matches TRBD1 (6 bases). The V and J ends lost 5 bases and 0 bases respectively, with 19 bases between them. Germline V CDR1 and CDR2: SEHNR, FQNEAQ (reference sequence). This CDR3 has 17 residues. CDR3 loop: CASSRGGQLIANYGYTF. In nucleotides, the CDR3 is TGTGCCAGCAGCCGAGGAGGACAGTTGATAGCTAACTATGGCTACACCTTC.

The genes are TRBV11-2 and TRBJ1-5, with 7 positions matching TRBD1. The V gene end was trimmed by 5 bases and the J gene end by 2 bases; junction bases not matched to a gene: 9. The germline V gene encodes CDR1 SGHAT and CDR2 FQNNGV. This CDR3 comprises 16 residues. CDR3 in amino acids: CASSLSDRVGNQPQHF. The DNA of the CDR3 is TGTGCCAGCAGCCTTTCTGACAGGGTGGGCAATCAGCCCCAGCATTTT.

This clone was recorded a few times. This sequence joins TRBV5-1 and TRBJ1-2; no clear D. Germline CDR1 is SGHRS and CDR2 is YFSETQ. V lost 2 bases and J lost 6, with 23 bases in between. There are 17 residues in the CDR3. CDR3 nucleotides: TGCGCCAGCAGCTTCTCTATGGCGGCTTCGCAGAAAGATGGCTACACCTTC. This encodes CASSFSMAASQKDGYTF.